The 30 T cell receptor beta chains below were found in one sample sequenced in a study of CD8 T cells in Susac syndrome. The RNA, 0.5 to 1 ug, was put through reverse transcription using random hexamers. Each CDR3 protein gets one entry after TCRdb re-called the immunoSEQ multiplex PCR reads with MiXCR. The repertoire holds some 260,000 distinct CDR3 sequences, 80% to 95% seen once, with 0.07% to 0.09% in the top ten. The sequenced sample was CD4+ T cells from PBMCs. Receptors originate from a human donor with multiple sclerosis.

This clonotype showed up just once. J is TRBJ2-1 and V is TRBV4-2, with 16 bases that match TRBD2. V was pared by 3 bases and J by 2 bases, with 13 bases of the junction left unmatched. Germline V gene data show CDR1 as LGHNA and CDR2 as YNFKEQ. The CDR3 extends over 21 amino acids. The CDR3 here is CASSQAMTGTSGRGTYNEQFF. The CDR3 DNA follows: TGTGCCAGCAGCCAGGCGATGACCGGGACTAGCGGGAGGGGCACCTACAATGAGCAGTTCTTC.

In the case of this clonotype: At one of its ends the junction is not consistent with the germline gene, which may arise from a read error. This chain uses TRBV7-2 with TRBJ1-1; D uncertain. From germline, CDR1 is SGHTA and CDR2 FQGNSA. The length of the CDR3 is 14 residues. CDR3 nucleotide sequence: TGTGCCAGCAGTTTAGGGTCAGGGAACACTGAAGCTTTCTTT. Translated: CASSLGSGNTEAFF.

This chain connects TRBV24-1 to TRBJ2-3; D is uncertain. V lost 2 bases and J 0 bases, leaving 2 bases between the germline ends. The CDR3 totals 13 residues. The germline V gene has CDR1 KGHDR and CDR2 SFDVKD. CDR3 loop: CATSDSSTDTQYF. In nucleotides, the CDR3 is TGTGCCACCAGTGATTCAAGCACAGATACGCAGTATTTT.

For the CDR3, the DNA is TGTGCCAGCAGGGCCGGACAGGGGTTGTGGGAGACCCAGTACTTC. Amino acids: CASRAGQGLWETQYF. This chain connects TRBV2 to TRBJ2-5, with TRBD1 matching over 9 bases. V gave up 6 bases and J gave up 5 bases; unmatched junction bases: 10. CDR1 and CDR2 from the germline V gene are SNHLY and FYNNEI. The CDR3 is 15 amino acids.

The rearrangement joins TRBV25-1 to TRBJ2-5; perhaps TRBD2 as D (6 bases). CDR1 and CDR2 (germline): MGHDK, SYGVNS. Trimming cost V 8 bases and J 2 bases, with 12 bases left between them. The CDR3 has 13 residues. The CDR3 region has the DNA TGTGCCAGCCGGGAGTCACCACAAGAGACCCAGTACTTC. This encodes CASRESPQETQYF.

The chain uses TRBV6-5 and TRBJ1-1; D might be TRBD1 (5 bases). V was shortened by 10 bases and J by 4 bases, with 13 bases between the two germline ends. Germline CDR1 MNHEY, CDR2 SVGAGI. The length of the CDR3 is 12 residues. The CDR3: CATSAGGTEAFF. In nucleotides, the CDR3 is TGTGCCACCTCTGCGGGGGGCACTGAAGCTTTCTTT.

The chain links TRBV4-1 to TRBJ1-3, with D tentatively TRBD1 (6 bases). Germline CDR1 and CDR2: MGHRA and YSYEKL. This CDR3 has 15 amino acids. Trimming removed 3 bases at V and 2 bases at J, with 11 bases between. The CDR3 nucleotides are TGCGCCAGCAGCCAGGAAAGGACAGCTGGAAACACCATATATTTT. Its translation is CASSQERTAGNTIYF.

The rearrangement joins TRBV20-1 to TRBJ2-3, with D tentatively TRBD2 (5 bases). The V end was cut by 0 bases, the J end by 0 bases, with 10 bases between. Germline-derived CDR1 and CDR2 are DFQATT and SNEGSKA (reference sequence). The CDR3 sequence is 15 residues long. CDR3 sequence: CSARDRRLSTDTQYF. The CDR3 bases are TGCAGTGCTAGAGATCGAAGACTAAGCACAGATACGCAGTATTTT.

Written as DNA, the CDR3 is TGTGCCAGCAGCCAAGAGTGGCCCTACAATGAGCAGTTCTTC. This translates into CASSQEWPYNEQFF. This chain uses TRBV14 with TRBJ2-1; no definite D call. The CDR3 loop spans 14 amino acids. With 0 bases removed from V and 2 bases from J, the gap between germline ends came to 5 bases. Germline-derived CDR1 and CDR2 are SGHDN and FVKESK.

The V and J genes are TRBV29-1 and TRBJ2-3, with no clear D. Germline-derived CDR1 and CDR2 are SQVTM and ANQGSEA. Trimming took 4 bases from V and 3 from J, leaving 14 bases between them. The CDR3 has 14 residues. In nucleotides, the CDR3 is TGCAGCGTTGCAAAGGGTGTGAGTACAGATACGCAGTATTTT. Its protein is CSVAKGVSTDTQYF.

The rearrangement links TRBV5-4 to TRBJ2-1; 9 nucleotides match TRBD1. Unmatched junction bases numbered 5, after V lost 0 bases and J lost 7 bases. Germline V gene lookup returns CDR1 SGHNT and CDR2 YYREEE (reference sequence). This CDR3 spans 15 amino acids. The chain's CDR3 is CASSLGRTGVNEQFF. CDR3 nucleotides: TGTGCCAGCAGCTTGGGGAGGACAGGGGTAAATGAGCAGTTCTTC.

The CDR3 DNA reads as TGTGCCAGCAGCTCTCAAGTCGGTGCGCAGTATTTT. It translates to CASSSQVGAQYF. The V call is TRBV6-5, the J call TRBJ2-3; D is unclear. The CDR3 covers 12 residues. V gave up 6 bases and J gave up 10 bases, with 14 bases separating them. Germline loops: CDR1 MNHEY, CDR2 SVGAGI.

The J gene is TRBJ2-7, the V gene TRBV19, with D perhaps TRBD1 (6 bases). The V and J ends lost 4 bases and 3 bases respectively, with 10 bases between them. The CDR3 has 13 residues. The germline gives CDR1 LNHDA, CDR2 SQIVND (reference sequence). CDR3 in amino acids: CASSTGQHYEQYF. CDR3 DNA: TGTGCCAGTAGTACGGGACAACACTACGAGCAGTACTTC.

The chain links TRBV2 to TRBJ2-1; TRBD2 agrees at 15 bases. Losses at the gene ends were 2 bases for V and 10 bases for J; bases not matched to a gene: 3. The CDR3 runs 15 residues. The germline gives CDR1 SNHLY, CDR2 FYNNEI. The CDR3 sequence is CASSEQGTSGREQFF. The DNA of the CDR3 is TGTGCCAGCAGTGAACAGGGGACTAGCGGGAGGGAGCAGTTCTTC.

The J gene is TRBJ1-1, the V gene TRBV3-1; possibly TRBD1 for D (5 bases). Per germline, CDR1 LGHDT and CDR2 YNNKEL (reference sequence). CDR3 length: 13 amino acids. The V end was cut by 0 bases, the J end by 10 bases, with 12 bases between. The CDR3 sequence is CASSQEGVDLAFF. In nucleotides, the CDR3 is TGTGCCAGCAGCCAAGAAGGGGTGGATCTAGCTTTCTTT.

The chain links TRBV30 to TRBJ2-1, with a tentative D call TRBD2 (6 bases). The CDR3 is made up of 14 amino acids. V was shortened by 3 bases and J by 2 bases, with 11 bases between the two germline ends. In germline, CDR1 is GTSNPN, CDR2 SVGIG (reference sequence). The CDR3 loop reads CAWSPRTTYNEQFF. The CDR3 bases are TGTGCCTGGAGCCCCCGGACTACCTACAATGAGCAGTTCTTC.

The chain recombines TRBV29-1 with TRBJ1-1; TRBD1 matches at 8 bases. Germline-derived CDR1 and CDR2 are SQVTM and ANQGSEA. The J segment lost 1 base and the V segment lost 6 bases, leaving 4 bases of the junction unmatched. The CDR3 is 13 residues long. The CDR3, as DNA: TGCAGCGTCGAGGACAGGGCGAACACTGAAGCTTTCTTT. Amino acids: CSVEDRANTEAFF.

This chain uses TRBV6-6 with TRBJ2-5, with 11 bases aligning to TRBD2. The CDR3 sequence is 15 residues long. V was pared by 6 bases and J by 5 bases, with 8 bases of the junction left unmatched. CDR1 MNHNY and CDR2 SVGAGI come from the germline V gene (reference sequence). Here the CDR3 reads CASSRLAGPLETQYF. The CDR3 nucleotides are TGTGCCAGCAGCAGACTAGCGGGGCCCCTGGAGACCCAGTACTTC.

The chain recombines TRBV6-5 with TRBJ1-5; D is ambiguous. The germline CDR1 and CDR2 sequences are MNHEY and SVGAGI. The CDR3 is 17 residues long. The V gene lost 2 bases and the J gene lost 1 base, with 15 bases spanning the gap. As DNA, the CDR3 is TGTGCCAGCAGTTACGCTTCGGGAGGGAGGAGCAATCAGCCCCAGCATTTT. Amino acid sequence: CASSYASGGRSNQPQHF.

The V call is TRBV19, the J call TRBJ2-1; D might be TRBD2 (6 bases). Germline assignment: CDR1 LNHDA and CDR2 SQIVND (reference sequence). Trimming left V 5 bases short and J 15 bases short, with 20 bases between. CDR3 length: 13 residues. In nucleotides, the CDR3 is TGTGCCAGTAGTGACTGGGACTGGACGAGCTGGTTCTTC. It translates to CASSDWDWTSWFF.

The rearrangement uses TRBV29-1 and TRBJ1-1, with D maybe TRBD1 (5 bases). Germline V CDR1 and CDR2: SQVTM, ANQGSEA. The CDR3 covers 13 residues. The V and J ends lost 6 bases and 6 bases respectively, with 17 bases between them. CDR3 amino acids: CSVGVAASAEAFF. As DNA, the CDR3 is TGCAGCGTGGGGGTTGCCGCGAGCGCTGAAGCTTTCTTT.

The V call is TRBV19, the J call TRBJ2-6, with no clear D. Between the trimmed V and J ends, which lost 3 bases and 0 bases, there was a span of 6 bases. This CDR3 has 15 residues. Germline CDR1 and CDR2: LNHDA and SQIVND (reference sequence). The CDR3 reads CASSMQNSGANVLTF. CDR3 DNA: TGTGCCAGTAGTATGCAGAACTCTGGGGCCAACGTCCTGACTTTC.

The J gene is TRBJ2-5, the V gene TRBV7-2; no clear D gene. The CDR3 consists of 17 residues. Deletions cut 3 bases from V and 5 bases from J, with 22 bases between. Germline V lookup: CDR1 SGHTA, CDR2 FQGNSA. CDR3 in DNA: TGTGCCAGCAGCTTCGCCTCCAACAGCCCCCGTCAGGAGACCCAGTACTTC. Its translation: CASSFASNSPRQETQYF.

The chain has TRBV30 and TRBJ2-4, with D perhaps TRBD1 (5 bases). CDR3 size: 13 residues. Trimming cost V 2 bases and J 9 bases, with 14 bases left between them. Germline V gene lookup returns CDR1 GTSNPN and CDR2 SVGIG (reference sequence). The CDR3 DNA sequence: TGTGCCTGGAGTCAGGGAAGAGAGGCCATTCAGTACTTC. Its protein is CAWSQGREAIQYF.

CDR3 in amino acids: CASSLVGLRIYEQYF. Here the CDR3 DNA reads TGTGCCAGCAGTTTAGTAGGTCTCAGGATCTACGAGCAGTACTTC. V is TRBV28 and J is TRBJ2-7; D is ambiguous. The CDR3 extends over 15 amino acids. The V end lost 2 bases, the J end lost 3 bases, and 14 bases lay between the germline ends. The germline CDR1 and CDR2 sequences are MDHEN and SYDVKM.

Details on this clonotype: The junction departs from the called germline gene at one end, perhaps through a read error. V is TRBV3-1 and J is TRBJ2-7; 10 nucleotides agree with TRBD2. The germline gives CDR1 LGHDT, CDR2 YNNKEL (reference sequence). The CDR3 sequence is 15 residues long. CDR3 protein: CASSQGTSGNHEQYF. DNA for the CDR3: TGTGCCAGCAGTCAAGGAACTAGCGGGAACCACGAGCAGTACTTC.

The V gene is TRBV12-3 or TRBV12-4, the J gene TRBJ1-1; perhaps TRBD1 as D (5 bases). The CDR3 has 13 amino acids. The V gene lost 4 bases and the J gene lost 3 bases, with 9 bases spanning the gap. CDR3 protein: CASSYSQDTEAFF. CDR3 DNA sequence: TGTGCCAGCAGTTACTCACAGGACACTGAAGCTTTCTTT.

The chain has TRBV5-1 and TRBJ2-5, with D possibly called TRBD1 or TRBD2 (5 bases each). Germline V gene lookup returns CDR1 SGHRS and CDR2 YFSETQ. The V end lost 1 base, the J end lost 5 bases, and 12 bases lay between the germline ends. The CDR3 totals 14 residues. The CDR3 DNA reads TGCGCCAGCAGCTTGATGGGGGTAGAGGAGACCCAGTACTTC. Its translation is CASSLMGVEETQYF.

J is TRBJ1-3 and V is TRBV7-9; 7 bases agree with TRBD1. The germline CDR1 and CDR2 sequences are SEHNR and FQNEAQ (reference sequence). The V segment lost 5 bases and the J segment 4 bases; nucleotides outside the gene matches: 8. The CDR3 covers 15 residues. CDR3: CASSATGAGGNTIYF. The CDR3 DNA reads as TGTGCCAGCAGCGCCACAGGGGCAGGGGGAAACACCATATATTTT.

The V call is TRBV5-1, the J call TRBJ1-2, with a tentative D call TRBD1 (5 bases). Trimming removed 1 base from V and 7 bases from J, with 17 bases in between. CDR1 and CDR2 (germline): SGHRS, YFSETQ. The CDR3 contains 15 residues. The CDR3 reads CASSLLSGTRSGYTF. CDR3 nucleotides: TGCGCCAGCAGCTTGTTGAGCGGGACCCGTAGTGGCTACACCTTC.